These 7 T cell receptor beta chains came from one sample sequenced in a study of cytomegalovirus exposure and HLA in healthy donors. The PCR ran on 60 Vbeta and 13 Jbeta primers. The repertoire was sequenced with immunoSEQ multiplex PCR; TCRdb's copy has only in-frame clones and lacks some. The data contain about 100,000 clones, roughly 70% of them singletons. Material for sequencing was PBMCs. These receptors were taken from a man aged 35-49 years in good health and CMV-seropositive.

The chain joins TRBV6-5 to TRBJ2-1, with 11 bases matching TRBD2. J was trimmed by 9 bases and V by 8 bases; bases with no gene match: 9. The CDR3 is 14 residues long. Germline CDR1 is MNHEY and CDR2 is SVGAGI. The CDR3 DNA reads TGTGCCAGCCGTAGCGGGAGGGATGTAGGTGAGCAGTTCTTC. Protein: CASRSGRDVGEQFF.

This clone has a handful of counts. CDR3 sequence (DNA): TGTGCCAGCAGCCCGACTGGACTAGCGGGATTAGAGACCCAGTACTTC. Protein sequence: CASSPTGLAGLETQYF. The chain combines TRBV7-8 with TRBJ2-5, with TRBD2 matching over 12 bases. J lost 4 bases, V lost 5 bases, and 8 bases had no gene match. The CDR3 totals 16 residues. Per the germline V gene, CDR1 is SGHVS and CDR2 is FQNEAQ. The variable domain in full, with the rest retrieved from reference TRBV7-8 and TRBJ2-5, is GAGVSQSPRYKVAKRGQDVALRCDPISGHVSLFWYQQALGQGPEFLTYFQNEAQLDKSGLPSDRFFAERPEGSVSTLKIQRTQQEDSAVYLCASSPTGLAGLETQYFGPGTRLLVL.

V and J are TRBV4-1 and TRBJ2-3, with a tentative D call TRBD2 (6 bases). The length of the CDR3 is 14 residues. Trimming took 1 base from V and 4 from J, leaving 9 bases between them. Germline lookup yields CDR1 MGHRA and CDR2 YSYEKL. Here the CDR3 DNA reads TGCGCCAGCAGCCAAGGGGAGGTGGCAGATACGCAGTATTTT. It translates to CASSQGEVADTQYF.

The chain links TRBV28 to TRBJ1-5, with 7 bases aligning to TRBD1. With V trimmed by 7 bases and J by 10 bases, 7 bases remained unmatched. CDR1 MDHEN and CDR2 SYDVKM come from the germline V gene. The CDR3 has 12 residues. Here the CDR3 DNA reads TGTGCCAGCACACTTACAGGGGTACCCCAGCATTTT. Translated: CASTLTGVPQHF.

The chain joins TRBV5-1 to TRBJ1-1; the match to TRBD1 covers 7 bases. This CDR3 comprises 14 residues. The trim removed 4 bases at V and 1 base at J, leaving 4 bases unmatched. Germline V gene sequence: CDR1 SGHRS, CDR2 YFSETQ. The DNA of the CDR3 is TGCGCCAGCAGCGCATGGACAGGGAACACTGAAGCTTTCTTT. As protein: CASSAWTGNTEAFF.

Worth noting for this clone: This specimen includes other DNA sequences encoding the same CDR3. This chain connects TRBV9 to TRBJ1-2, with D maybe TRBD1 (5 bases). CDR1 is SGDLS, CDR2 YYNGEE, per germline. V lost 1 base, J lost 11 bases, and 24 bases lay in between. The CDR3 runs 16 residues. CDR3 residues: CASSVSSGRQGGGYTF. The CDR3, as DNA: TGTGCCAGCAGCGTATCCTCGGGCCGCCAGGGAGGTGGTTACACCTTC.

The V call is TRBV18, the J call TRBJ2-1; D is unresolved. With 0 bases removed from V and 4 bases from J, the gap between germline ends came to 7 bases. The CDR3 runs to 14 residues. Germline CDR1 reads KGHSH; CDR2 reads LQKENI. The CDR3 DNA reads TGTGCCAGCTCACCACCGAGGCTTTACAATGAGCAGTTCTTC. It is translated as CASSPPRLYNEQFF.